A single sample is the source of the 31 T cell receptor beta chains below, sequenced in a study of T cell responses to AZD1222 COVID-19 vaccine. The repertoire was sequenced with immunoSEQ multiplex PCR; TCRdb's copy has only in-frame clones and lacks some. The sample shows about 150,000 clones, over 70% of them seen only once. Sample: peripheral blood, taken 28 days after the second AZD1222 dose. The receptors come from an adult who received the AZD1222 COVID-19 vaccine.

The rearrangement links TRBV30 to TRBJ2-4; D is ambiguous. The germline V gene encodes CDR1 GTSNPN and CDR2 SVGIG (reference sequence). The CDR3 length is 16 residues. V dropped 7 bases and J dropped 8 bases, with 27 bases sitting between them. CDR3 DNA: TGTGCCTCGACCTCCCCATCGGGCGGCCGGGTGGACATTCAGTACTTC. Protein sequence: CASTSPSGGRVDIQYF.

CDR3 coding DNA: TGTGCCAGCAGCTTGGTTTCCAGCGCGAGGACAGATACGCAGTATTTT. Translated: CASSLVSSARTDTQYF. The J gene is TRBJ2-3, the V gene TRBV5-6; D gene unclear. Germline lookup yields CDR1 SGHDT and CDR2 YYEEEE. Trimming pared 0 bases from V and 3 bases from J, leaving 14 bases between. The CDR3 runs 16 residues. Complete variable domain (other parts from reference TRBV5-6 and TRBJ2-3): DAGVTQSPTHLIKTRGQQVTLRCSPKSGHDTVSWYQQALGQGPQFIFQYYEEEERQRGNFPDRFSGHQFPNYSSELNVNALLLGDSALYLCASSLVSSARTDTQYFGPGTRLTVL.

Only one count was recorded for this clone. The chain links TRBV7-9 to TRBJ2-7, with 9 bases that match TRBD2. The CDR3 spans 15 residues. The V gene end was trimmed by 10 bases and the J gene end by 0 bases; junction bases not matched to a gene: 10. CDR1 is SEHNR and CDR2 is FQNEAQ in the germline V gene (reference sequence). The CDR3, as DNA: TGTGCCACTGTGTCTCCAGCGGGAGGCTCCTACGAGCAGTACTTC. This gives the protein CATVSPAGGSYEQYF.

In its sample, this clone was seen a few times. V and J are TRBV21-1 and TRBJ2-7; the table assigns TRBD1, which was not confirmed against the DNA. TRBV21-1 is classified as a pseudogene. The CDR3 covers 16 residues. CDR3: CASSKVLLGQNYEQYF. Written as DNA, the CDR3 is TGTGCCAGCAGCAAAGTCCTACTGGGACAGAACTACGAGCAGTACTTC.

The chain joins TRBV28 to TRBJ1-2, with 8 positions matching TRBD1. The ends lost 8 bases at V and 8 bases at J; junction bases unmatched: 10. The CDR3 loop spans 13 amino acids. In germline, CDR1 is MDHEN, CDR2 SYDVKM. The CDR3: CASDRGRGGGYTF. Written as DNA, the CDR3 is TGTGCCAGCGACAGGGGCAGGGGGGGAGGCTACACCTTC.

The rearrangement uses TRBV4-1 and TRBJ2-4; TRBD1 is a possible D gene (5 bases). The ends were cut back, 0 bases at V and 2 bases at J, with 14 bases in the middle. The CDR3 sequence is 17 residues long. Germline V gene lookup returns CDR1 MGHRA and CDR2 YSYEKL. CDR3 region: CASSQEEAGITKNIQYF. The CDR3 DNA reads as TGCGCCAGCAGCCAAGAAGAAGCAGGGATAACCAAAAACATTCAGTACTTC.

V and J are TRBV6-2 or TRBV6-3 and TRBJ2-7, with D possibly TRBD1 on 5 matching bases. Trimming pared 5 bases from V and 2 bases from J, leaving 13 bases between. Germline CDR1 is MNHEY and CDR2 is SVGEGT. The CDR3 is 14 amino acids. The CDR3, as DNA: TGTGCCAGCAGTCGGGTCGCCAGGGCCTACGAGCAGTACTTC. This codes for CASSRVARAYEQYF.

The CDR3 region is CASSLDVGRGTDTQYF. The CDR3, as DNA: TGCGCCAGCAGCTTGGACGTCGGGAGAGGTACAGATACGCAGTATTTT. The chain recombines TRBV5-1 with TRBJ2-3, with D maybe TRBD2 (6 bases). The CDR3 covers 16 residues. Trimming left V 0 bases short and J 3 bases short, with 14 bases between. Per germline, CDR1 SGHRS and CDR2 YFSETQ.

In its sample, this clone was seen once. The rearrangement joins TRBV12-3 or TRBV12-4 to TRBJ2-7, with D possibly being TRBD2 (6 bases). CDR3 length equals 13 residues. V lost 6 bases and J 2 bases, leaving 11 bases between the germline ends. The DNA of the CDR3 is TGTGCCAGCAGGCGGGGCGCAACCTACGAGCAGTACTTC. This sequence encodes CASRRGATYEQYF.

This sequence joins TRBV3-1 (or the pseudogene TRBV3-2) and TRBJ1-4; D is uncertain. The germline V gene has CDR1 LGHDT and CDR2 YNNKEL (reference sequence). The CDR3 runs to 16 residues. The V gene lost 4 bases and the J gene lost 0 bases, with 12 bases spanning the gap. The CDR3 bases are TGTGCCAGCAGCCCTGAGGGAGCTGCAACTAATGAAAAACTGTTTTTT. It is translated as CASSPEGAATNEKLFF.

V gene TRBV19 combines with J gene TRBJ1-3, with a possible D match to TRBD1 (5 bases). In germline, CDR1 is LNHDA, CDR2 SQIVND (reference sequence). The V and J ends lost 1 base and 1 base respectively, with 11 bases between them. This CDR3 has 16 amino acids. Here the CDR3 reads CASSIAGTTSGNTIYF. Here the CDR3 DNA reads TGTGCCAGTAGTATAGCCGGGACTACATCTGGAAACACCATATATTTT. Supplemented by reference TRBV19 and TRBJ1-3, the full variable domain reads DGGITQSPKYLFRKEGQNVTLSCEQNLNHDAMYWYRQDPGQGLRLIYYSQIVNDFQKGDIAEGYSVSREKKESFPLTVTSAQKNPTAFYLCASSIAGTTSGNTIYFGEGSWLTVV.

The chain employs TRBV3-1 (or the pseudogene TRBV3-2) and TRBJ1-5; D perhaps matches TRBD1 (6 bases). Trimming removed 4 bases from V and 4 bases from J, with 11 bases in between. Germline V CDR1 and CDR2: LGHDT, YNNKEL (reference sequence). This CDR3 has 14 amino acids. CDR3 protein: CASSPNRVNQPQHF. CDR3 bases: TGTGCCAGCAGCCCCAACAGGGTTAATCAGCCCCAGCATTTT.

The chain recombines TRBV28 with TRBJ2-5; D gene ambiguous. CDR1 is MDHEN and CDR2 is SYDVKM in the germline V gene. The germline V and J ends were trimmed by 4 bases and 1 base, with 1 base remaining between them. The CDR3 is made up of 11 amino acids. The CDR3 DNA reads TGTGCCAGCAGTTCCCAAGAGACCCAGTACTTC. Protein product: CASSSQETQYF.

Written as DNA, the CDR3 is TGTGCCAGCATCAGGCTAGCGGGAGGTCCTTCTGGGGCCAACGTCCTGACTTTC. This encodes CASIRLAGGPSGANVLTF. The genes are TRBV7-9 and TRBJ2-6; 11 bases are a match to TRBD2. J was trimmed by 1 base and V by 7 bases; bases with no gene match: 9. The CDR3 is 18 residues long. CDR1 and CDR2 from the germline V gene are SEHNR and FQNEAQ (reference sequence).

J is TRBJ1-1 and V is TRBV7-2, with 8 bases fitting TRBD1. V shed 4 bases, J shed 1 base, and the junction held 2 bases outside the gene matches. CDR1 SGHTA and CDR2 FQGNSA come from the germline V gene. This CDR3 region has 14 residues. Here the CDR3 DNA reads TGTGCCAGCAGCTCCGGGACAGGGAACACTGAAGCTTTCTTT. Translated: CASSSGTGNTEAFF.

This chain uses TRBV2 with TRBJ2-5, with TRBD2 identical over 8 bases. Germline V gene data show CDR1 as SNHLY and CDR2 as FYNNEI. The CDR3 length is 15 residues. V was clipped by 4 bases and J by 5 bases; unmatched bases: 9. CDR3 residues: CASSVAGGGSETQYF. The CDR3 DNA follows: TGTGCCAGCAGTGTTGCGGGAGGAGGTTCGGAGACCCAGTACTTC.

The gene calls are TRBV4-1 and TRBJ2-2, with 12 bases fitting TRBD2. V shed 4 bases, J shed 8 bases, and the junction held 8 bases outside the gene matches. Germline V gene data show CDR1 as MGHRA and CDR2 as YSYEKL. CDR3 length equals 16 residues. For the CDR3, the DNA is TGCGCCAGCAGCCGAGTGACTAGCGGGAGTTCTGGGGAGCTGTTTTTT. It yields the protein CASSRVTSGSSGELFF.

The genes are TRBV7-9 and TRBJ1-4; D might be TRBD1 (6 bases). The germline V gene has CDR1 SEHNR and CDR2 FQNEAQ (reference sequence). The CDR3 runs to 15 residues. The V and J ends lost 6 bases and 4 bases respectively, with 15 bases between them. The CDR3 loop reads CASSAGGAGNEKLFF. The CDR3 DNA sequence: TGTGCCAGCAGTGCCGGGGGCGCGGGTAATGAAAAACTGTTTTTT.

This clone appeared once. The chain recombines TRBV6-5 with TRBJ1-1; TRBD1 might be the D (5 bases). V lost 0 bases, J lost 6 bases, and 11 bases lay in between. Germline V gene data show CDR1 as MNHEY and CDR2 as SVGAGI. CDR3 length: 14 residues. This chain's CDR3 is CASSYSTGGAEAFF. Written as DNA, the CDR3 is TGTGCCAGCAGTTACTCGACCGGGGGAGCTGAAGCTTTCTTT.

The gene calls are TRBV5-1 and TRBJ2-5, with D hard to call. Trimming left V 1 base short and J 5 bases short, with 12 bases between. The CDR3 is 14 amino acids. The germline V gene encodes CDR1 SGHRS and CDR2 YFSETQ. The chain's CDR3 is CASSLFRVAETQYF. The CDR3 DNA reads as TGCGCCAGCAGCTTGTTTAGGGTGGCGGAGACCCAGTACTTC.

This chain uses TRBV3-1 (or the pseudogene TRBV3-2) with TRBJ1-1; D is ambiguous. V was pared by 0 bases and J by 10 bases, with 15 bases between. The CDR3 extends over 14 amino acids. Germline lookup yields CDR1 LGHDT and CDR2 YNNKEL (reference sequence). This chain's CDR3 is CASSQDRGGGGAFF. For the CDR3, the DNA is TGTGCCAGCAGCCAAGATCGAGGAGGCGGAGGAGCTTTCTTT.

The V and J genes are TRBV15 and TRBJ2-5; 11 nucleotides line up with TRBD2. The CDR3 contains 13 residues. V lost 8 bases and J lost 5; bases outside the gene matches: 4. Looked up from germline, CDR1 is LNHNV and CDR2 is YYDKDF (reference sequence). The DNA of the CDR3 is TGTGCCACCCGACTAGCGGGGAGGGAGACCCAGTACTTC. Amino acid sequence: CATRLAGRETQYF.

This chain links TRBV5-4 with TRBJ2-1; D is uncertain. Trimming shortened V by 0 bases and J by 8 bases, and 15 bases separated the two germline ends. This CDR3 is 15 amino acids long. Germline-derived CDR1 and CDR2 are SGHNT and YYREEE (reference sequence). The DNA of the CDR3 is TGTGCCAGCAGCTTGGAGCAATTCCCTACAGATGAGCAGTTCTTC. This codes for CASSLEQFPTDEQFF.

This chain links TRBV3-1 (or the pseudogene TRBV3-2) with TRBJ2-3, with 10 bases aligning to TRBD2. Trimming cost V 6 bases and J 3 bases; bases outside gene matches: 6. The CDR3 is 15 residues long. Germline lookup yields CDR1 LGHDT and CDR2 YNNKEL (reference sequence). In nucleotides, the CDR3 is TGTGCCAGCAGTGGCGCTAGCGGGAGAACAGATACGCAGTATTTT. Its protein product is CASSGASGRTDTQYF.

This sequence joins TRBV3-1 (or the pseudogene TRBV3-2) and TRBJ1-6, with D maybe TRBD1 (6 bases). Per germline, CDR1 LGHDT and CDR2 YNNKEL (reference sequence). Trimming pared 8 bases from V and 0 bases from J, leaving 8 bases between. The CDR3 consists of 14 residues. Here the CDR3 DNA reads TGTGCCAGCGGACAGAGCTCCTATAATTCACCCCTCCACTTT. Translating gives CASGQSSYNSPLHF.

V gene TRBV5-1 combines with J gene TRBJ2-3; 9 bases are a match to TRBD1. The CDR3 is made up of 13 amino acids. V trimming: 0 bases; J trimming: 10 bases; junction bases outside the gene matches: 3. CDR1 and CDR2 (germline): SGHRS, YFSETQ. The CDR3: CASSLGDRGAQYF. CDR3 DNA sequence: TGCGCCAGCAGCTTGGGAGACAGGGGGGCGCAGTATTTT.

V and J are TRBV25-1 and TRBJ1-1; TRBD1 matches at 10 bases. CDR1 is MGHDK and CDR2 is SYGVNS in the germline V gene. J was trimmed by 1 base and V by 4 bases; bases with no gene match: 3. CDR3 length equals 15 residues. CDR3 DNA: TGTGCCAGCAGTGGACAGGGGGCCCGGAACACTGAAGCTTTCTTT. Protein product: CASSGQGARNTEAFF. Drawing the rest from reference TRBV25-1 and TRBJ1-1, the complete variable domain is EADIYQTPRYLVIGTGKKITLECSQTMGHDKMYWYQQDPGMELHLIHYSYGVNSTEKGDLSSESTVSRIRTEHFPLTLESARPSHTSQYLCASSGQGARNTEAFFGQGTRLTVV.

The J gene is TRBJ1-2, the V gene TRBV5-6; no definite D call. The CDR3 extends over 15 amino acids. V was shortened by 3 bases and J by 6 bases, with 18 bases between the two germline ends. Germline values: CDR1 SGHDT, CDR2 YYEEEE. As DNA, the CDR3 is TGTGCCAGCAGCTGGGAGTGGAGGGTAAGCGATGGCTACACCTTC. This encodes CASSWEWRVSDGYTF.

The chain employs TRBV29-1 and TRBJ2-5; TRBD2 is a possible D gene (6 bases). CDR3 length: 13 amino acids. Trimming removed 5 bases at V and 1 base at J, with 11 bases between. The germline V gene encodes CDR1 SQVTM and CDR2 ANQGSEA. The CDR3 loop is CSVPVGGQETQYF. The CDR3 DNA is TGCAGCGTTCCGGTCGGGGGCCAAGAGACCCAGTACTTC.

The chain links TRBV18 to TRBJ2-1, with D maybe TRBD1 (6 bases). The germline V gene encodes CDR1 KGHSH and CDR2 LQKENI. V lost 5 bases and J 0 bases, leaving 11 bases between the germline ends. The CDR3 has 15 residues. For the CDR3, the DNA is TGTGCCAGCTCAAATACAGGGAGCTCCTACAATGAGCAGTTCTTC. It codes for CASSNTGSSYNEQFF.

The chain combines TRBV28 with TRBJ2-7, with 9 bases identical to TRBD1. With 7 bases clipped from V and 1 base from J, the junction kept 5 bases outside the gene matches. The CDR3 covers 14 residues. The V gene's germline CDR1 is MDHEN and CDR2 SYDVKM. The CDR3 region has the DNA TGTGCCAGCACCCGGGACAGGGTGTCCTACGAGCAGTACTTC. Translating it yields CASTRDRVSYEQYF.